The T cell receptor beta chain described here comes from a study of patients and donors after allogeneic stem cell transplantation. With 1 base removed from V and 3 bases from J, the gap between germline ends came to 7 bases. This CDR3 is built from 15 residues. This clonotype was seen a handful of times. TCRdb itself ran the RT-PCR reads through MiXCR, one entry per CDR3 protein. The data show some 880,000 distinct CDR3 sequences, roughly 18% seen once. This clonotype was sampled from a human donor who was either an allogeneic HSCT recipient or a stem cell or donor lymphocyte infusion donor (not recorded which). It is not recorded whose cells these are; they may come from a transplant donor. The chain couples TRBV12-3 or TRBV12-4 to TRBJ2-6; perhaps TRBD2 as D (6 bases). Sequenced material: blood, either unsorted or a sorted T cell fraction (not recorded which). The CDR3 is CASSLVEGGANVLTF. The CDR3 DNA follows: TGTGCCAGCAGTTTAGTGGAGGGTGGGGCCAACGTCCTGACTTTC.